A single sample is the source of the 10 T cell receptor beta chains below, sequenced in a study of OX40 agonist ivuxolimab in advanced cancers. Generated by immunoSEQ multiplex PCR, the TCRdb table keeps only in-frame clones and is missing some. The sample has tens of thousands of clones; roughly nine tenths are singletons. The starting material was CD4+ or CD8+ T cells sorted from blood, obtained in a trial of the OX40 agonist ivuxolimab. The receptor source for this set is an adult with an advanced solid tumor such as melanoma, head and neck, liver or kidney cancer.

The chain employs TRBV7-8 and TRBJ1-5, with 9 positions matching TRBD1. Germline CDR1 is SGHVS and CDR2 is FQNEAQ. The CDR3 is made up of 16 amino acids. With V trimmed by 0 bases and J by 7 bases, 7 bases remained unmatched. The CDR3 reads CASSLAGTGTGQPQHF. The CDR3 DNA reads as TGTGCCAGCAGCTTAGCCGGGACAGGGACAGGACAGCCCCAGCATTTT. Combining the CDR3 with reference TRBV7-8 and TRBJ1-5 gives the whole variable domain GAGVSQSPRYKVAKRGQDVALRCDPISGHVSLFWYQQALGQGPEFLTYFQNEAQLDKSGLPSDRFFAERPEGSVSTLKIQRTQQEDSAVYLCASSLAGTGTGQPQHFGDGTRLSIL.

The chain has TRBV7-9 and TRBJ1-1; weak D call: TRBD1 (6 bases). Trimming removed 3 bases from V and 7 bases from J, with 12 bases in between. CDR1 SEHNR and CDR2 FQNEAQ come from the germline V gene (reference sequence). The CDR3 covers 13 residues. The CDR3 loop reads CASSLDSGGEAFF. The CDR3 DNA sequence: TGTGCCAGCAGCTTGGACAGCGGGGGTGAAGCTTTCTTT. Variable domain in full (rest from reference TRBV7-9 and TRBJ1-1): DTGVSQNPRHKITKRGQNVTFRCDPISEHNRLYWYRQTLGQGPEFLTYFQNEAQLEKSRLLSDRFSAERPKGSFSTLEIQRTEQGDSAMYLCASSLDSGGEAFFGQGTRLTVV.

The chain has TRBV5-4 and TRBJ2-1; TRBD2 matches 7 bases. The CDR3 has 14 residues. Germline values: CDR1 SGHNT, CDR2 YYREEE (reference sequence). V lost 4 bases and J lost 5; bases outside the gene matches: 6. The CDR3 DNA reads as TGTGCCAGCAGCCGGGACTATCCGGACAATGAGCAGTTCTTC. Its protein is CASSRDYPDNEQFF.

This rearrangement joins TRBV18 to TRBJ1-2; D uncertain. Looked up from germline, CDR1 is KGHSH and CDR2 is LQKENI. The length of the CDR3 is 13 residues. Trimming took 3 bases from V and 8 from J, leaving 13 bases between them. The CDR3 nucleotides read TGTGCCAGCTCACCGACCGCGGGGAGGGGCTACACCTTC. This codes for CASSPTAGRGYTF. Full variable domain (remainder filled in from reference TRBV18 and TRBJ1-2): NAGVMQNPRHLVRRRGQEARLRCSPMKGHSHVYWYRQLPEEGLKFMVYLQKENIIDESGMPKERFSAEFPKEGPSILRIQQVVRGDSAAYFCASSPTAGRGYTFGSGTRLTVV.

The chain combines TRBV4-3 with TRBJ2-1; D is possibly TRBD1 (5 bases). The CDR3 contains 17 residues. V was shortened by 1 base and J by 7 bases, with 20 bases between the two germline ends. CDR1 is LGHNA and CDR2 is YSLEER in the germline V gene. The CDR3 loop is CASSQVAPGNFWNEQFF. In DNA form, the CDR3 reads TGCGCCAGCAGCCAAGTGGCCCCAGGGAACTTCTGGAATGAGCAGTTCTTC.

The table lists this clone with a count of one. This sequence joins TRBV19 and TRBJ2-3, with 8 bases aligning to TRBD2. Per germline, CDR1 LNHDA and CDR2 SQIVND (reference sequence). V lost 6 bases, J lost 1 base, and 9 bases stayed unmatched. CDR3 length equals 16 residues. The CDR3 DNA is TGTGCCAGTAGCGGGAGGGCCCCTGTTGGCACAGATACGCAGTATTTT. Its protein product is CASSGRAPVGTDTQYF.

J is TRBJ2-7 and V is TRBV7-2; no clear D gene. V dropped 5 bases and J dropped 0 bases, with 8 bases sitting between them. CDR1 and CDR2 (germline): SGHTA, FQGNSA. The CDR3 is 13 residues long. Here the CDR3 DNA reads TGTGCCAGCAGCCGGTCGGCCTCCTACGAGCAGTACTTC. Translating gives CASSRSASYEQYF.

The gene calls are TRBV28 and TRBJ2-2; TRBD1 matches at 9 bases. This CDR3 has 15 amino acids. In germline, CDR1 is MDHEN, CDR2 SYDVKM. Unmatched junction bases numbered 7, after V lost 10 bases and J lost 1 base. The CDR3 nucleotides are TGTGCCACCCTCCCGGGACAGGGGAACACCGGGGAGCTGTTTTTT. This translates into CATLPGQGNTGELFF.

J is TRBJ2-3 and V is TRBV6-1; possible D gene TRBD2, 7 bases. The CDR3 runs to 14 residues. Germline-derived CDR1 and CDR2 are MNHNS and SASEGT. V was pared by 7 bases and J by 4 bases, with 15 bases between. The CDR3 loop reads CASTRGEGADTQYF. CDR3 nucleotide sequence: TGTGCCAGCACAAGGGGGGAGGGGGCAGATACGCAGTATTTT.

The CDR3 DNA is TGTGCCAGCAGCTTAGTCCGCGGGGCAACCCTAGAGACCCAGTACTTC. Translating it yields CASSLVRGATLETQYF. J is TRBJ2-5 and V is TRBV7-9; tentatively, D is TRBD2 (6 bases). V gave up 1 base and J gave up 4 bases, with 16 bases separating them. Germline V lookup: CDR1 SEHNR, CDR2 FQNEAQ (reference sequence). This CDR3 comprises 16 residues.